This TCR beta chain was captured in a study of blood T cell repertoires in COVID-19. Cohort 3 recovery required two negative PCRs, clearance, or symptom resolution. Germline assignment: CDR1 SGHNT and CDR2 YYREEE (reference sequence). The CDR3 spans 16 residues. The ends lost 3 bases at V and 3 bases at J; junction bases unmatched: 4. Assay used: immunoSEQ multiplex PCR; TCRdb lists only in-frame clones, some missing. The profile shows under 300,000 clones, approximately 82% of them singletons. The sequencing sample was made of PBMCs or T cells enriched from blood (not recorded which). The receptor was isolated from a middle-aged man who had recovered from COVID-19. The chain uses TRBV5-4 and TRBJ2-1, with TRBD2 matching over 12 bases. Here the CDR3 reads CASSSGLAGNYNEQFF. The CDR3 DNA sequence: TGTGCCAGCAGCTCCGGACTAGCGGGGAACTACAATGAGCAGTTCTTC.